Below, 15 T cell receptor beta chains from the same sample are listed, as sequenced in a study of T-cell reconstitution after alpha-beta-depleted transplantation in children. Unique molecular identifiers were used in preparing the TCRbeta library. MiXCR, run by TCRdb on the PCR reads, gives a single entry per CDR3 protein. Of 250,000 to 400,000 distinct CDR3 sequences detected, around 25% appear once; the ten largest clones hold approximately 11%. The sample in question was PBMCs, mostly from graft donor cells, obtained 180 days after TCRalphabeta/CD19-depleted stem cell transplant. Receptors originate from a male patient aged 5 to 17 who had a stem cell transplant for acute lymphoblastic leukemia, so the T cells may come from the graft donor.

Many counts were recorded for this clonotype. V and J are TRBV7-2 and TRBJ2-7, with TRBD2 matching 8 bases. The CDR3 runs to 17 residues. The V and J ends lost 5 bases and 0 bases, in that order; junction bases with no gene match: 12. Germline CDR1 is SGHTA and CDR2 is FQGNSA. CDR3 in DNA: TGTGCCAGCAGCCGCGGCCTAATGGCGGGAGGCTCCTACGAGCAGTACTTC. Amino acid sequence: CASSRGLMAGGSYEQYF.

This clonotype came up a few times. The V call is TRBV18, the J call TRBJ2-6, with D possibly matching TRBD1 (6 bases). The CDR3 is 18 residues long. The germline V and J ends were trimmed by 3 bases and 0 bases, with 15 bases remaining between them. From germline, CDR1 is KGHSH and CDR2 LQKENI. CDR3 residues: CASSPVGQSTSGANVLTF. CDR3 DNA: TGTGCCAGCTCACCGGTCGGACAGTCGACCTCTGGGGCCAACGTCCTGACTTTC.

This rearrangement joins TRBV7-2 to TRBJ1-3, with 8 bases identical to TRBD1. V was clipped by 10 bases and J by 3 bases; unmatched bases: 17. CDR1 and CDR2 from the germline V gene are SGHTA and FQGNSA. The CDR3 consists of 17 residues. Written as DNA, the CDR3 is TGTGCCACTAAACCAACCCCCCGGACAGGGAATGGAAACACCATATATTTT. It is translated as CATKPTPRTGNGNTIYF.

This clonotype turned up a few times. The chain joins TRBV7-8 to TRBJ2-3; 8 nucleotides match TRBD2. Per germline, CDR1 SGHVS and CDR2 FQNEAQ. The CDR3 is 16 amino acids. J gave up 1 base and V 0 bases, and 3 bases lay outside the gene matches. CDR3 bases: TGTGCCAGCAGCTTAGCAGGACTAGCTCGCACAGATACGCAGTATTTT. Translating gives CASSLAGLARTDTQYF.

The V and J genes are TRBV5-1 and TRBJ2-1, with TRBD2 matching over 8 bases. The germline CDR1 and CDR2 sequences are SGHRS and YFSETQ. Unmatched junction bases numbered 4, after V lost 4 bases and J lost 13 bases. This CDR3 is 11 amino acids long. The CDR3 protein is CASSLSGKQFF. The CDR3 DNA sequence: TGCGCCAGCAGCCTTAGCGGGAAACAGTTCTTC.

There are a few counts of this clonotype. The genes are TRBV12-3 or TRBV12-4 and TRBJ1-2; D is possibly TRBD1 (6 bases). The length of the CDR3 is 15 residues. Trimming took 1 base from V and 6 from J, leaving 15 bases between them. The CDR3 spells CASSLVRGASDGYTF. CDR3 DNA sequence: TGTGCCAGCAGTTTAGTTCGGGGGGCGAGTGATGGCTACACCTTC.

This sequence joins TRBV10-3 and TRBJ2-1, with D unclear. Germline CDR1 and CDR2: ENHRY and SYGVKD. The CDR3 contains 11 residues. V lost 6 bases and J 4 bases, leaving 4 bases between the germline ends. DNA for the CDR3: TGTGCCATCAGCGGGTACAATGAGCAGTTCTTC. The encoded protein is CAISGYNEQFF.

Only a few counts were recorded for this clonotype. The CDR3 loop reads CASSNRQGALSSGGPSYNEQFF. CDR3 DNA sequence: TGTGCCAGCAGTAACCGACAGGGGGCTCTTTCTAGCGGGGGACCCTCCTACAATGAGCAGTTCTTC. The chain is built from TRBV6-4 and TRBJ2-1, with D perhaps assigned TRBD1 or TRBD2 (10 bases each). Trimming stripped 5 bases from V and 0 bases from J, with 32 bases between. The CDR3 length is 22 residues. Germline V gene data show CDR1 as MRHNA and CDR2 as SNTAGT.

This clonotype was seen a few times. V is TRBV20-1 and J is TRBJ1-5, with D maybe TRBD1 (6 bases). CDR1 and CDR2 from the germline V gene are DFQATT and SNEGSKA (reference sequence). The CDR3 consists of 15 residues. Between the trimmed V and J ends, which lost 1 base and 4 bases, there was a span of 14 bases. The CDR3 DNA reads as TGCAGTGCTAGAGGGACAGTCCTCGGGAATCAGCCCCAGCATTTT. Its translation: CSARGTVLGNQPQHF.

This clonotype showed up many times. The J gene is TRBJ2-6, the V gene TRBV4-1; D ambiguous. This CDR3 is 16 amino acids long. Trimming pared 1 base from V and 1 base from J, leaving 8 bases between. CDR1 and CDR2 from the germline V gene are MGHRA and YSYEKL. CDR3 sequence (DNA): TGCGCCAGCAGCCAAGGGATAATTTCTGGGGCCAACGTCCTGACTTTC. Translated: CASSQGIISGANVLTF.

This clonotype was detected a few times. The chain employs TRBV5-1 and TRBJ2-7; D is unresolved. Germline-derived CDR1 and CDR2 are SGHRS and YFSETQ. V was pared by 3 bases and J by 2 bases, with 12 bases between. The CDR3 extends over 14 amino acids. The CDR3 sequence is CASSSGFGPYEQYF. The CDR3, as DNA: TGCGCCAGCAGCTCCGGGTTCGGACCCTACGAGCAGTACTTC.

There are a few counts of this clonotype. V and J are TRBV7-2 and TRBJ2-7; the match to TRBD2 covers 7 bases. CDR3 length: 13 amino acids. Germline V gene data show CDR1 as SGHTA and CDR2 as FQGNSA. V was pared by 6 bases and J by 7 bases, with 9 bases of the junction left unmatched. CDR3 nucleotides: TGTGCCAGCAGTTCCGGGACTACCCAAGAGCAGTACTTC. Amino acids: CASSSGTTQEQYF.

The genes are TRBV18 and TRBJ2-2, with 9 bases matching TRBD2. This CDR3 has 16 amino acids. The ends lost 3 bases at V and 2 bases at J; junction bases unmatched: 4. Germline V gene data show CDR1 as KGHSH and CDR2 as LQKENI. This CDR3 reads CASSPTGTSNTGELFF. CDR3 in DNA: TGTGCCAGCTCACCTACCGGGACTAGCAACACCGGGGAGCTGTTTTTT. The whole variable domain, filled in from reference TRBV18 and TRBJ2-2, reads NAGVMQNPRHLVRRRGQEARLRCSPMKGHSHVYWYRQLPEEGLKFMVYLQKENIIDESGMPKERFSAEFPKEGPSILRIQQVVRGDSAAYFCASSPTGTSNTGELFFGEGSRLTVL.

The genes are TRBV12-3 or TRBV12-4 and TRBJ1-5; a weak D match, TRBD1 (6 bases). V was trimmed by 6 bases and J by 5 bases, leaving 11 bases between them. This CDR3 is 13 amino acids long. CDR3 DNA: TGTGCCAGCAGAACAGGGTCCCATCAGCCCCAGCATTTT. This gives the protein CASRTGSHQPQHF.

This clonotype was detected a few times. J is TRBJ1-1 and V is TRBV7-9, with a weak D call TRBD1 (6 bases). Germline assignment: CDR1 SEHNR and CDR2 FQNEAQ (reference sequence). The CDR3 contains 15 residues. V lost 1 base, J lost 4 bases, and 13 bases lay in between. The CDR3 sequence is CASSLVGGRSTEAFF. Written as DNA, the CDR3 is TGTGCCAGCAGCTTAGTAGGGGGTAGATCCACTGAAGCTTTCTTT.